Listed below are T cell receptor beta chains from one sample, sequenced in a study of T cells in Graves' hyperthyroidism and ophthalmopathy. A single record per CDR3 protein comes from TCRdb applying MiXCR to the multiplex PCR reads. Here the sample spans about 210,000 distinct CDR3 sequences, under 20% being singletons. Sequencing input: blood. Receptors originate from a man in his forties or fifties with Graves' hyperthyroidism. The CDR3 runs from the conserved cysteine through the conserved F or W. A D gene is named only where the DNA matches it firmly. Size is omitted from some rows. Given values are once, few, many or a class for expanded clones.

>TRBV20-1|TRBJ2-2|NA|TRBD1
TGCAATGCTTGGGACAGGGGGGTGCTGTTTTTT
CNAWDRGVLFF
>TRBV18|TRBJ2-1|many|TRBD1
TGTGCCAGCTCACCACCGTCGGGACAGGGTAATGAGCAGTTCTTC
CASSPPSGQGNEQFF
>TRBV7-8|TRBJ2-5|NA|NA
TGTGCCAGCAACCTGACAAGACTAGTTCGGCAAGAGACCCAGTACTTC
CASNLTRLVRQETQYF
>TRBV28|TRBJ2-1|many|NA
TGTGCCAGCAGCCGCACCTCAGGGAACATCCTCAATGAGCAGTTCTTC
CASSRTSGNILNEQFF
>TRBV27|TRBJ2-5|few|TRBD2
TGTGCCAGCAGTTTGGGATCTAGCGGGACGTTTGGGTATGGAGAGACCCAGTACTTC
CASSLGSSGTFGYGETQYF
>TRBV30|TRBJ2-7|many|TRBD2
TGTGCCTGGAGTGAGGGCTCAAGCGGGGGGGTCTACGAGCAGTACTTC
CAWSEGSSGGVYEQYF
>TRBV12-3/TRBV12-4|TRBJ2-2|many|TRBD2
TGTGCCAGCAGTTTAGGACTAGCGGGGGCGAACACCGGGGAGCTGTTTTTT
CASSLGLAGANTGELFF
>TRBV29-1|TRBJ2-2|NA|NA
TGCAGCGTTGTGGACAGAACGACCGGGGAGCTGTTTTTT
CSVVDRTTGELFF
>TRBV27|TRBJ2-1|many|NA
TGTGCCAGCAGTCCAAGGACTGGTAATGAGCAGTTCTTC
CASSPRTGNEQFF
>TRBV20-1|TRBJ1-5|few|TRBD1
TGCAGTGCGGGCCCGGGACAGGGAAGCAATCAGCCCCAGCATTTT
CSAGPGQGSNQPQHF
>TRBV7-9|TRBJ2-5|many|NA
TGTGCCCGCAGCTACTCGGGAGTATTGGAGACCCAGTACTTC
CARSYSGVLETQYF
>TRBV28|TRBJ1-2|many|TRBD1
TGTGCCACCGGGTCCCGGGACAGAGATGGCTACACCTTC
CATGSRDRDGYTF
>TRBV5-1|TRBJ2-2|few|NA
TGCGCCAGCAGCTTGGCGGCAGGGAATGTGAACGGGGAGCTGTTTTTT
CASSLAAGNVNGELFF
>TRBV5-1|TRBJ2-2|many|TRBD2
TGCGCCAGCAGTCCGGGACTAGTCAATACGAACACCGGGGAGCTGTTTTTT
CASSPGLVNTNTGELFF
>TRBV7-9|TRBJ2-1|NA|TRBD2
TGTGCCAGCAGCTTAAGAAATCTAGCGGGGCGGAGGGGGTCCCACAATGAGCAGTTCTTC
CASSLRNLAGRRGSHNEQFF
>TRBV6-1|TRBJ1-1|many|NA
TGTGCCAGCAGTGAAGCATTCAGGGCAGTGAACACTGAAGCTTTCTTT
CASSEAFRAVNTEAFF
>TRBV28|TRBJ1-3|many|TRBD1
TGTGCCAGCGCCCCGGACAGGGAGGGAAACACCATATATTTT
CASAPDREGNTIYF
>TRBV5-1|TRBJ2-3|few|NA
TGCGCCAGCAGCTCCTCCCTAGGAGTAACAGATACGCAGTATTTT
CASSSSLGVTDTQYF
>TRBV20-1|TRBJ2-7|many|NA
TGCAGTGCTAATCCGTGGGGGGTGGCGGACTACGAGCAGTACTTC
CSANPWGVADYEQYF
>TRBV6-2/TRBV6-3|TRBJ2-1|few|NA
TGTGCCAGCAGTTACGATTCGACCCAGTTCTTC
CASSYDSTQFF
>TRBV12-3/TRBV12-4|TRBJ2-5|many|TRBD1
TGTGCCAGCAGTTTGTGGCAGGGGGAAGAGACCCAGTACTTC
CASSLWQGEETQYF
>TRBV28|TRBJ2-7|NA|NA
TGTGCCAGCAGTTTATCCCCCCGGTCCTCCTACGAGCAGTACTTC
CASSLSPRSSYEQYF
>TRBV28|TRBJ2-7|many|TRBD1
TGTGCCAGCAGTATCGACCGGGACAGCTCCTACGAGCAGTACTTC
CASSIDRDSSYEQYF
>TRBV28|TRBJ2-3|many|NA
TGTGCCAGCCAACAACCAGGCACAGATACGCAGTATTTT
CASQQPGTDTQYF
>TRBV3-1|TRBJ2-2|many|TRBD2
TGTGCCAGCAGCCTAAGTGCTAGCGGGACCCGGGAGCTGTTTTTT
CASSLSASGTRELFF